The rows below give T cell receptor beta chains drawn from one sample of a study of T-cell reconstitution after alpha-beta-depleted transplantation in children. One entry per CDR3 protein, called by TCRdb with MiXCR from the PCR reads. Among approximately 800,000 distinct CDR3 sequences listed, under 20% were seen once. The material was PBMCs, mostly from graft donor cells, obtained 360 days after TCRalphabeta/CD19-depleted stem cell transplant. The origin of the receptors is a male patient aged 10 to 17 who had a stem cell transplant for acute lymphoblastic leukemia, so the T cells may come from the graft donor. CDR3s include the opening cysteine and the closing phenylalanine or tryptophan. D genes are given only for firm matches. Expanded clones are given a class, and other clones once, few, many or no size at all.

V	D	size	J	DNA	CDR3
TRBV4-1	TRBD1	many	TRBJ2-1	TGCGCCAGCAGTCGCGGGGAGGGACAGGGTAACCGCCTTTACAATGAGCAGTTCTTC	CASSRGEGQGNRLYNEQFF
TRBV9	TRBD2	-	TRBJ2-3	TGTGCCAGCAGCGTACCTAGCGGGGGGGCAACAGATACGCAGTATTTT	CASSVPSGGATDTQYF
TRBV11-2	TRBD2	-	TRBJ2-1	TGTGCCAGCAGCTTAAAAGGACTAGCAGACAATGAGCAGTTCTTC	CASSLKGLADNEQFF
TRBV4-2	TRBD2	-	TRBJ2-7	TGTGCCAGCAGCCAAGATGTCGCTAGCGGCTACGAGCAGTACTTC	CASSQDVASGYEQYF
TRBV18	-	few	TRBJ2-4	TGTGCCAGCTCACCGGCGAAAGAGGGAGGCATTCAGTACTTC	CASSPAKEGGIQYF
TRBV5-1	-	-	TRBJ2-3	TGCGCCAGCAGCTATGGGACAAGGCTAACCCCGGATACGCAGTATTTT	CASSYGTRLTPDTQYF
TRBV4-2	-	-	TRBJ1-2	TGTGCCAGCAGCCGGACAGCGAGTAACTATGGCTACACCTTC	CASSRTASNYGYTF
TRBV24-1	-	many	TRBJ2-7	TGTGCCACCAGTGAGGGTCAGGGGTCCACTTACGAGCAGTACTTC	CATSEGQGSTYEQYF
TRBV29-1	-	many	TRBJ2-1	TGCAGCGTTGAAGAAGTGGGTTTGGGCGGCACTCACAATGAGCAGTTCTTC	CSVEEVGLGGTHNEQFF
TRBV5-1	-	few	TRBJ2-7	TGCGCCAGCAGCTTGAGTTCGCAGGGACCCTACGAGCAGTACTTC	CASSLSSQGPYEQYF
TRBV6-5	TRBD1	-	TRBJ1-1	TGTGCCAGCAGTTACGGGGACAGATTGAACACTGAAGCTTTCTTT	CASSYGDRLNTEAFF
TRBV29-1	TRBD2	few	TRBJ2-7	TGCAGCTGCTCAGCGGGGTCCTACGAGCAGTACTTC	CSCSAGSYEQYF
TRBV5-1	-	-	TRBJ2-5	TGCGCCAGCAGACCTACTCCCTGGGAGACATTTTCGAACGGGGGAGAGACCCAGTACTTC	CASRPTPWETFSNGGETQYF
TRBV13	TRBD2	-	TRBJ2-7	TGTGCCAGCAGCTTTACTCTAGCGGGGGACTCCTACGAGCAGTACTTC	CASSFTLAGDSYEQYF
TRBV27	-	-	TRBJ1-6	TGTGCCAGCAGTATGACAGTCACTAGCTCCTATAATTCACCCCTCCACTTT	CASSMTVTSSYNSPLHF
TRBV9	TRBD1	few	TRBJ2-2	TGTGCCAGCAGCCCCATTGGACAGGGCCTGGGGAATACCCCCAGACCCGGGGAGCTGTTTTTT	CASSPIGQGLGNTPRPGELFF
TRBV4-1	-	few	TRBJ1-2	TGCGCCAGCAGCCAAGATATACCTATGACAGGCTATGGCTACACCTTC	CASSQDIPMTGYGYTF
TRBV20-1	-	-	TRBJ2-1	TGCAGTGCCACCCGGGAGGAGCAGTTCTTC	CSATREEQFF
TRBV5-1	-	few	TRBJ2-3	TGCGCCAGCAGCTCGGACTGGGACGATACGCAGTATTTT	CASSSDWDDTQYF
TRBV4-2	TRBD2	many	TRBJ2-1	TGTGCCAGCAGCCAAGTGACTAGCGGGAGAATTGAGCAGTTCTTC	CASSQVTSGRIEQFF
TRBV24-1	-	-	TRBJ2-3	TGTGCCACCAGTGATTTCACAGGGAAAGATACAGATACGCAGTATTTT	CATSDFTGKDTDTQYF
TRBV20-1	-	few	TRBJ1-1	TGCAGTGCTGTCATCGGGCGTGAAGCTTTCTTT	CSAVIGREAFF
TRBV5-1	TRBD1	-	TRBJ2-5	TGCGCCAGCAGCTTGGACAGGGGGCGATTGGAGACCCAGTACTTC	CASSLDRGRLETQYF
TRBV10-3	-	-	TRBJ1-1	TGTGCCATCAGGGATGGACTGCCTCTGGCCACTGAAGCTTTCTTT	CAIRDGLPLATEAFF
TRBV2	-	few	TRBJ2-1	TGTGCCAGCAGTGAATACCGGAGGTCCAATGAGCAGTTCTTC	CASSEYRRSNEQFF
TRBV18	-	few	TRBJ2-7	TGTGCCAGCTCAGTCGGGAGACGTGAGCAGTACTTC	CASSVGRREQYF
TRBV29-1	TRBD1	-	TRBJ2-1	TGCAGCGTTGCCGGGACAGGGGGACGTGAGCAGTTCTTC	CSVAGTGGREQFF
TRBV21-1	-	-	TRBJ2-7	TGTGCCAGGGATCCTCCCCTACAGAGGTACGAGCAGTACTTC	CARDPPLQRYEQYF
TRBV21-1	-	-	TRBJ2-1	TGTGCCAGCAGCAAAGGGACCCTCAGCGGGAGGGCCATATGTGAGCAGTTCTTC	CASSKGTLSGRAICEQFF
TRBV6-1	-	-	TRBJ2-3	TGTGCCAGCAGTCAAGTCCGTCTGGGGGGCGCAGATACGCAGTATTTT	CASSQVRLGGADTQYF
TRBV20-1	-	many	TRBJ2-2	TGCAGTGCTAGAGCTCGAGTGGGGCTAGCAAGCACCGGGGAGCTGTTTTTT	CSARARVGLASTGELFF
TRBV24-1	TRBD2	many	TRBJ2-3	TGTGCCACACAGAGCGGGACGGCTAGCACAGATACGCAGTATTTT	CATQSGTASTDTQYF
TRBV5-1	TRBD1	-	TRBJ2-7	TGCGCCAGCAGCTTGGGGGACAGGACGTCCGCCTACGAGCAGTACTTC	CASSLGDRTSAYEQYF
TRBV6-5	-	many	TRBJ1-5	TGTGCCAGCAGTACCCGACATAGCAATCAGCCCCAGCATTTT	CASSTRHSNQPQHF
TRBV10-3	TRBD2	few	TRBJ2-5	TGTGCCATCAGAGGCGGGAGTGTTAGTGGCTCGACCCAGTACTTC	CAIRGGSVSGSTQYF
TRBV5-6	-	few	TRBJ2-7	TGTGCCAGCAGCTTGATACGACTTCGAAAGAGCTCCTACGAGCAGTACTTC	CASSLIRLRKSSYEQYF
TRBV4-1	-	-	TRBJ2-7	TGCGCCAGCAGCCAAAAACAGGGAGCCCGGAACGAGCAGTACTTC	CASSQKQGARNEQYF
TRBV6-2/TRBV6-3	TRBD2	-	TRBJ2-2	TGTGCCAGCACCTTACTAGCGGCGAACACCGGGGAGCTGTTTTTT	CASTLLAANTGELFF
TRBV29-1	TRBD2	many	TRBJ2-1	TGCAGCGTTGAAGGTCAACTAGCGGTCAGACCCTACAATGAGCAGTTCTTC	CSVEGQLAVRPYNEQFF
TRBV2	TRBD1	-	TRBJ2-1	TGTGCCAGCAGTTGGACAGGGGGCCAGAATGAGCAGTTCTTC	CASSWTGGQNEQFF
TRBV14	TRBD1	few	TRBJ2-7	TGTGCCAGCAGCCCCTACGGGACAGGGGCGTCCTACGAGCAGTACTTC	CASSPYGTGASYEQYF
TRBV5-1	-	many	TRBJ2-7	TGCGCCAGCAGCTCCGGAAACTCCTACGAGCAGTACTTC	CASSSGNSYEQYF
TRBV20-1	-	few	TRBJ2-7	TGCAGTGCTAGAGTCCAGGACAGGGTCCTAGCGGGAAGGTTCGAGCAGTACTTC	CSARVQDRVLAGRFEQYF
TRBV11-2	TRBD2	few	TRBJ2-7	TGTGCCAGCAGCCAAACTAGCGGGATCCGCGAGCAGTACTTC	CASSQTSGIREQYF
TRBV15	-	-	TRBJ2-1	TGTGCCACCAGCAGACCTCCAGGGGACAATGAGCAGTTCTTC	CATSRPPGDNEQFF
TRBV29-1	TRBD2	-	TRBJ2-1	TGCAGCGTGGCCGGGACTAGCGCCTACAATGAGCAGTTCTTC	CSVAGTSAYNEQFF
TRBV12-3/TRBV12-4	-	many	TRBJ2-3	TGTGCCAGCAGTTTCTTCCCTAGCCTCACAGATACGCAGTATTTT	CASSFFPSLTDTQYF
TRBV25-1	-	-	TRBJ2-7	TGTGCCAGCAGTGATGGGGCAGCTATTACCTACGAGCAGTACTTC	CASSDGAAITYEQYF
TRBV24-1	-	-	TRBJ2-2	TGTGCCTCTCAGCTGAACACCGGGGAGCTGTTTTTT	CASQLNTGELFF
TRBV4-1	-	many	TRBJ2-7	TGCGCCAGCAGCCAACCCCTTCCCTACGAGCAGTACTTC	CASSQPLPYEQYF
TRBV12-5	TRBD2	few	TRBJ2-2	TGTGCTAGTGGTTTGGCCCCTAGCGGGAACACCGGGGAGCTGTTTTTT	CASGLAPSGNTGELFF
TRBV12-3/TRBV12-4	-	-	TRBJ2-6	TGTGCCAGCAGTTTAAAGGCGGAGCCATCTGGGGCCAACGTCCTGACTTTC	CASSLKAEPSGANVLTF
TRBV29-1	-	few	TRBJ2-5	TGCAGCGTGGCTCCCGGGCCCGATGCCCAGTACTTC	CSVAPGPDAQYF